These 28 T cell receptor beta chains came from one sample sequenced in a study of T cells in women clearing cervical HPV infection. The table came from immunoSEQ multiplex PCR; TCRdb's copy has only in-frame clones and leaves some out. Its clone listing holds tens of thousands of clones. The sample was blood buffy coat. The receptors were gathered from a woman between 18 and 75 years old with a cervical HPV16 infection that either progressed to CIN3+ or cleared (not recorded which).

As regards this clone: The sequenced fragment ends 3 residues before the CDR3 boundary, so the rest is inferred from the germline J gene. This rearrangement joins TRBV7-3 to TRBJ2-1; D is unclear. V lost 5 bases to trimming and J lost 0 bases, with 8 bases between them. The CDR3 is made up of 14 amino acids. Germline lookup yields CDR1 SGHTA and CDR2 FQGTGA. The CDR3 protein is CASSPSSSYNEQFF. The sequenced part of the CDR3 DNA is TGTGCCAGCAGCCCTAGTAGCTCCTACAATGAG.

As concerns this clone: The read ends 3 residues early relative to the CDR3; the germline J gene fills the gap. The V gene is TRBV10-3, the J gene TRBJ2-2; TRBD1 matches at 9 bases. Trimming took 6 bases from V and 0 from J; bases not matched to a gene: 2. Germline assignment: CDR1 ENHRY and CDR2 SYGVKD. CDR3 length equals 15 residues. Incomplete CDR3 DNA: TGTGCCATCAGAGACAGGGGGACGAACACCGGGGAG. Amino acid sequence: CAIRDRGTNTGE. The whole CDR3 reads CAIRDRGTNTGELFF.

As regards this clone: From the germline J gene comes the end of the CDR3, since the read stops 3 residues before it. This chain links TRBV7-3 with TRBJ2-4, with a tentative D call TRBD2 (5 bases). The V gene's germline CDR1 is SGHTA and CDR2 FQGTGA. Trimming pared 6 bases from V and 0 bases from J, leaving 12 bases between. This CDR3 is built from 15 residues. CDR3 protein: CASRSGGLAKNIQYF. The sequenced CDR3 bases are TGTGCCAGCAGGAGCGGAGGACTAGCCAAAAACATT.

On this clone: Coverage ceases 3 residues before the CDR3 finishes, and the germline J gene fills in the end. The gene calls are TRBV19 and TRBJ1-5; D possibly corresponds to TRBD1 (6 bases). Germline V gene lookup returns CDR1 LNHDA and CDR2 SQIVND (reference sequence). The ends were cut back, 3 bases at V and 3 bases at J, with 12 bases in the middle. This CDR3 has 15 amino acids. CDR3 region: CASSIGGGLNQPQHF. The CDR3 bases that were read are TGTGCCAGTAGTATCGGCGGGGGGCTCAATCAGCCC. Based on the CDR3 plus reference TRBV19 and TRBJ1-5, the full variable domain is DGGITQSPKYLFRKEGQNVTLSCEQNLNHDAMYWYRQDPGQGLRLIYYSQIVNDFQKGDIAEGYSVSREKKESFPLTVTSAQKNPTAFYLCASSIGGGLNQPQHFGDGTRLSIL.

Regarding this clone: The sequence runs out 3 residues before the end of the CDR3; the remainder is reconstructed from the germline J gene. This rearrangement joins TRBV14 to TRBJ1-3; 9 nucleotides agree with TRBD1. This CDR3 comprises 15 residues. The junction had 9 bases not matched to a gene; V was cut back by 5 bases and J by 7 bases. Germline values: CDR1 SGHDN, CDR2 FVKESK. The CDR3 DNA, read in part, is TGTGCCAGCAGCTACGGGACAGGGAGGCAGAACACC. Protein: CASSYGTGRQNT. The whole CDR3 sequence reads CASSYGTGRQNTIYF.

CDR3 DNA, as far as it was read: TGTGCCAGCAACGCGGACAGTAATTCACCG. Translation gives CASNADSNSP. From start to end, the CDR3 is CASNADSNSPLFF. The chain couples TRBV7-9 to TRBJ2-2; TRBD1 is a possible D gene (6 bases). Sequencing ends 3 residues short of the CDR3 end; the germline J gene provides the rest. This CDR3 contains 13 residues. Germline CDR1 SEHNR, CDR2 FQNEAQ (reference sequence). The complete variable domain, with remaining parts taken from reference TRBV7-9 and TRBJ2-2, reads DTGVSQNPRHKITKRGQNVTFRCDPISEHNRLYWYRQTLGQGPEFLTYFQNEAQLEKSRLLSDRFSAERPKGSFSTLEIQRTEQGDSAMYLCASNADSNSPLFFGEGSRLTVL.

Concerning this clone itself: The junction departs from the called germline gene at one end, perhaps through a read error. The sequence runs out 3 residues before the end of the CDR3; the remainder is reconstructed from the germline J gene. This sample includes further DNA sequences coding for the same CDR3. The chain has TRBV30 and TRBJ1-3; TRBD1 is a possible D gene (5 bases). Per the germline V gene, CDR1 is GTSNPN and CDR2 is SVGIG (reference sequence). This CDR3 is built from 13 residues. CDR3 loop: CAWRKRGGNTIYF. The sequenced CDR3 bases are TGTGCCTGGAGGAAGAGGGGCGGAAACACA.

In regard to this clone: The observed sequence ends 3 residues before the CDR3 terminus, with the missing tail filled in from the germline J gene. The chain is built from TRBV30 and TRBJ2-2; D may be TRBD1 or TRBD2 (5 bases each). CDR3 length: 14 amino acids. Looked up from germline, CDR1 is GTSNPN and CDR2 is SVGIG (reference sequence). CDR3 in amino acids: CAWSVSGSHEKLFF. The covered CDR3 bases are TGTGCCTGGAGTGTATCAGGGAGTCATGAAAAG.

The part of the CDR3 DNA that was read is TGCGCCAGCAGCTTGGTACAGGGGAATGAAAAA. Amino acid sequence: CASSLVQGNEK. The whole CDR3 sequence is CASSLVQGNEKLFF. V is TRBV5-1 and J is TRBJ1-4; 7 bases map to TRBD1. The read terminates 3 residues before the CDR3 end, so the remaining end is supplied by the germline J gene. The CDR3 runs 14 residues. The germline V gene has CDR1 SGHRS and CDR2 YFSETQ. With V trimmed by 0 bases and J by 5 bases, 1 base remained unmatched.

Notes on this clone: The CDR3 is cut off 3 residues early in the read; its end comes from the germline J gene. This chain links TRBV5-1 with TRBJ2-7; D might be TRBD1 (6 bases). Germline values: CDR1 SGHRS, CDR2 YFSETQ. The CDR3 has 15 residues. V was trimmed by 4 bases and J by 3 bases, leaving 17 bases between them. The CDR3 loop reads CASSIPLPDSYEQYF. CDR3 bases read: TGCGCCAGCAGCATCCCCCTTCCGGACAGCTACGAG.

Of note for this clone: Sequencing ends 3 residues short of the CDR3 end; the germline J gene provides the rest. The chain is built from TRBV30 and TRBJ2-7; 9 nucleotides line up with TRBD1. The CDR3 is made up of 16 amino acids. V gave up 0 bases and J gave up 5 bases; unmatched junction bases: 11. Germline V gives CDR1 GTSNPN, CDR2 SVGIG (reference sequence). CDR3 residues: CAWSVRSGTGSHEQYF. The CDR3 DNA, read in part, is TGTGCCTGGAGTGTACGTTCGGGGACAGGGTCCCACGAG.

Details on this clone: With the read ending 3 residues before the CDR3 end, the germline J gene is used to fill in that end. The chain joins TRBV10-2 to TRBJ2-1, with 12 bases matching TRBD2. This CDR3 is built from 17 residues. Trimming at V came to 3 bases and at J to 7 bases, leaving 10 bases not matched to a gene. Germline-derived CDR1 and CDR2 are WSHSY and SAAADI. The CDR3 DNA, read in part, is TGCGCCAGCAGTGAACCTCACCTAGCGGGAGGGCTAAATGAG. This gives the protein CASSEPHLAGGLNE. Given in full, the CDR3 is CASSEPHLAGGLNEQFF.

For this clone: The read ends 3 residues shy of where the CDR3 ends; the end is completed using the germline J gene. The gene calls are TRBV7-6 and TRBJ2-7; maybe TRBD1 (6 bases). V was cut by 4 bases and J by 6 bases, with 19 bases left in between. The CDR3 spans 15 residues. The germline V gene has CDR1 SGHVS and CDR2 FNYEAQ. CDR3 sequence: CASSSYSGTTGEQYF. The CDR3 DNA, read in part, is TGTGCCAGCAGCTCCTATTCCGGGACAACTGGCGAG.

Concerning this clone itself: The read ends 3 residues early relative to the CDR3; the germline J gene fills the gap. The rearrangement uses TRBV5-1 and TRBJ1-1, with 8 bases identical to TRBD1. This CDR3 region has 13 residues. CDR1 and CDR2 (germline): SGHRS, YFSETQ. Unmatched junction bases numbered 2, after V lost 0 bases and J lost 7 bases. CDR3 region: CASSLGTGIEAFF. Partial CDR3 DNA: TGCGCCAGCAGCTTGGGGACAGGGATTGAA.

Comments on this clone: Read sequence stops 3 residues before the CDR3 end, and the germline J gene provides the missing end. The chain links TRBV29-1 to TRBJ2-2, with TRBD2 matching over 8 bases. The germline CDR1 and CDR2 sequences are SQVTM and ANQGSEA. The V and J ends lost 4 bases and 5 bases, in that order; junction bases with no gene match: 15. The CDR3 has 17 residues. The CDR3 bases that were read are TGCAGCGTTGGGAGTGGAAGCGGGAGCGTCGGGACCGGGGAG. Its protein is CSVGSGSGSVGTGE. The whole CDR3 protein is CSVGSGSGSVGTGELFF.

The CDR3 sequence: CASSRIDNSYDYTF. The sequenced part of the CDR3 DNA is TGTGCCAGCTCACGGATTGACAATTCCTACGAC. The V gene is TRBV18, the J gene TRBJ1-2; D is ambiguous. Read coverage stops 3 residues before the CDR3 terminus; the germline J gene supplies the remainder. The CDR3 consists of 14 residues. Germline CDR1 KGHSH, CDR2 LQKENI.

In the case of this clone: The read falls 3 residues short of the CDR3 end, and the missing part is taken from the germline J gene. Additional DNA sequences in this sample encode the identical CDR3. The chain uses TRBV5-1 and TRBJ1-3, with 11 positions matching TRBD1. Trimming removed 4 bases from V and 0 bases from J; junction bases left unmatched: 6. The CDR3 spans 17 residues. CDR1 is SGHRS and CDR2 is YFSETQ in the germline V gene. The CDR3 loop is CASSPWDRGFSGNTIYF. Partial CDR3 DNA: TGCGCCAGCAGCCCTTGGGACAGGGGGTTCTCTGGAAACACC.

This CDR3 is CASISGTSGPRETQYF. The DNA read from the CDR3 is TGTGCCAGCATTTCCGGGACTAGCGGTCCGCGCGAGACC. The chain recombines TRBV6-2 or TRBV6-3 with TRBJ2-5; 11 bases match TRBD2. The CDR3 end lies 3 residues beyond the end of the read and is filled in from the germline J gene. V shed 7 bases, J shed 5 bases, and the junction held 12 bases outside the gene matches. The V gene's germline CDR1 is MNHEY and CDR2 SVGEGT. The CDR3 length is 16 residues.

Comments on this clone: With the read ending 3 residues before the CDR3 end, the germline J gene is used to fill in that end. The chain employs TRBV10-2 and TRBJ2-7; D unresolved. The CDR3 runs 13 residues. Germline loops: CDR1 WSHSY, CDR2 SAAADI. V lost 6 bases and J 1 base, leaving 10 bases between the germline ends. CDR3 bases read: TGCGCCAGCAGGCCTATCCCGTCCTACGAG. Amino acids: CASRPIPSYE. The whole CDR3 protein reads CASRPIPSYEQYF.

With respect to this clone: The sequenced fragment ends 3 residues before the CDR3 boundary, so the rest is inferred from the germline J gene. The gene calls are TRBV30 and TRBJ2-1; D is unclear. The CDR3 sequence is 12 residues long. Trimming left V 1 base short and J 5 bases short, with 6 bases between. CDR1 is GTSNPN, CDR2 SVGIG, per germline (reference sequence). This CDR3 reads CAWSDQDNEQFF. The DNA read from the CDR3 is TGTGCCTGGAGTGATCAGGACAATGAG.

Incomplete CDR3 DNA: TGCAGCGTTGATATCGGCACCGGGGAG. This sequence encodes CSVDIGTGE. The CDR3 in full is CSVDIGTGELFF. This chain links TRBV29-1 with TRBJ2-2; no firm D call. The CDR3 end is not reached by the read, which stops 3 residues before it; the germline J gene fills it in. The CDR3 length is 12 residues. V shed 3 bases and J shed 4 bases, with 6 bases lying between them. In germline, CDR1 is SQVTM, CDR2 ANQGSEA.

Partial CDR3 DNA: TGTGCCAGCAGCTACACCGGGACAGAAAACACCGGGGAG. Amino acids: CASSYTGTENTGE. The whole CDR3 sequence is CASSYTGTENTGELFF. The chain combines TRBV7-3 with TRBJ2-2; 7 bases align to TRBD1. From the germline J gene comes the end of the CDR3, since the read stops 3 residues before it. CDR1 SGHTA and CDR2 FQGTGA come from the germline V gene. The trim removed 4 bases at V and 2 bases at J, leaving 7 bases unmatched. The CDR3 runs to 16 residues.

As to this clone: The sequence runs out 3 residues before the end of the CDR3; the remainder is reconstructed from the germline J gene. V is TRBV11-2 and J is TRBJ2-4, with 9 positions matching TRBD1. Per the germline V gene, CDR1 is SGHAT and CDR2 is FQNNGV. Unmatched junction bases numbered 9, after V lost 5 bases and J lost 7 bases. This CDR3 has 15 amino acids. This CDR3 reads CASSDGQGLTNIQYF. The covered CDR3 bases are TGTGCCAGCAGCGACGGACAGGGGCTGACGAACATT.

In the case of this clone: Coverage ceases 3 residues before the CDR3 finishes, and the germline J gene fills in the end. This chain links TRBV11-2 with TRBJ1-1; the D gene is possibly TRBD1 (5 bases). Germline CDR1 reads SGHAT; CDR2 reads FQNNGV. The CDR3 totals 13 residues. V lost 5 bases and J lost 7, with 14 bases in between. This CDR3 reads CASSLQGRVEAFF. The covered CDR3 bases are TGTGCCAGCAGCCTTCAGGGAAGGGTTGAA.

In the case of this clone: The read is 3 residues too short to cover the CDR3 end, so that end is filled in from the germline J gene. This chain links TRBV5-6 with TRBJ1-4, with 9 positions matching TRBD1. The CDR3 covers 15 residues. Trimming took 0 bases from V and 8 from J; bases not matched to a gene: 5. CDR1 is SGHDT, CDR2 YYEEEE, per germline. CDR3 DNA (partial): TGTGCCAGCAGCTTGGGGACAGGGGTGGGAGAAAAA. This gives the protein CASSLGTGVGEK. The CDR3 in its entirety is CASSLGTGVGEKLFF.

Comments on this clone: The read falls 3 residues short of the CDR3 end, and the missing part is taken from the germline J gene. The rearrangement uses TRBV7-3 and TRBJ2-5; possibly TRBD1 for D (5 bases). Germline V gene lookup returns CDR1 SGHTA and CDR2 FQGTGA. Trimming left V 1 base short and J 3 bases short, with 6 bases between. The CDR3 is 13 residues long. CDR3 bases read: TGTGCCAGCAGCTTAAGCAGGGAAGAGACC. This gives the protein CASSLSREET. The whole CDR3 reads CASSLSREETQYF. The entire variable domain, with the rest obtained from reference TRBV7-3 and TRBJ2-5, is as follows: GAGVSQTPSNKVTEKGKYVELRCDPISGHTALYWYRQSLGQGPEFLIYFQGTGAADDSGLPNDRFFAVRPEGSVSTLKIQRTERGDSAVYLCASSLSREETQYFGPGTRLLVL.

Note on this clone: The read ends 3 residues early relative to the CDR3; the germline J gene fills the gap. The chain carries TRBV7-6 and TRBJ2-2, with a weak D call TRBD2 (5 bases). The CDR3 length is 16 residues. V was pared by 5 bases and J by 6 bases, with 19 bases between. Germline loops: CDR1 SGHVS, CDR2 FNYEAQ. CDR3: CASSPREGSAAGELFF. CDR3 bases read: TGTGCCAGCAGCCCAAGAGAGGGTTCAGCGGCCGGGGAG. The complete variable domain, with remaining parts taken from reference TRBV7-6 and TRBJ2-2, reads GAGVSQSPRYKVTKRGQDVALRCDPISGHVSLYWYRQALGQGPEFLTYFNYEAQQDKSGLPNDRFSAERPEGSISTLTIQRTEQRDSAMYRCASSPREGSAAGELFFGEGSRLTVL.

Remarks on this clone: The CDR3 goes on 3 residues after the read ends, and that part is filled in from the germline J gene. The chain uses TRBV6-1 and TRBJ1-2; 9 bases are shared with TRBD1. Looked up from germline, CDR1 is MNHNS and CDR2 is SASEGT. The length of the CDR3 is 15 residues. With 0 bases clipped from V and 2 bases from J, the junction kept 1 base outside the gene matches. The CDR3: CASSEAGTGNYGYTF. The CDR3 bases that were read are TGTGCCAGCAGTGAAGCCGGGACAGGGAACTATGGC.